Below, 13 T cell receptor beta chains from the same sample are listed, as sequenced in a study of T-cell memory formation after mild COVID-19. One entry per CDR3 protein results from TCRdb running MiXCR on the 5' RACE reads. The sample contains approximately 200,000 distinct CDR3 sequences, roughly 17% of which appear only once. The specimen was PBMCs or a T cell subset sorted from them (not recorded which). These receptor sequences come from an adult woman who had mild COVID-19 (a few samples of this study predate the infection). Cell type and time point are not known.

The V call is TRBV6-6, the J call TRBJ2-3; TRBD2 matches at 10 bases. Unmatched junction bases numbered 10, after V lost 4 bases and J lost 0 bases. Per the germline V gene, CDR1 is MNHNY and CDR2 is SVGAGI (reference sequence). The CDR3 sequence is 18 residues long. The CDR3 nucleotides read TGTGCCAGCAGTTCTTTCCGACGGACTAGCGGTAGCACAGATACGCAGTATTTT. Protein sequence: CASSSFRRTSGSTDTQYF.

The chain employs TRBV29-1 and TRBJ2-2; tentative D call: TRBD1 (6 bases). Looked up from germline, CDR1 is SQVTM and CDR2 is ANQGSEA. The CDR3 runs 14 residues. V lost 6 bases and J lost 0, with 11 bases in between. The CDR3 bases are TGCAGCGTCGAGGGACAAGCGAACACCGGGGAGCTGTTTTTT. Translated, it gives CSVEGQANTGELFF.

This clonotype was recorded a few times. This chain uses TRBV7-8 with TRBJ1-2; D not resolved. The CDR3 spans 14 residues. V lost 6 bases and J 8 bases, leaving 19 bases between the germline ends. CDR1 SGHVS and CDR2 FQNEAQ come from the germline V gene. The CDR3 DNA follows: TGTGCCAGCAGTTCGAGGACGGACGCTGTGGGCTACACCTTC. Protein sequence: CASSSRTDAVGYTF.

This chain links TRBV6-5 with TRBJ2-3; D call uncertain. The CDR3 sequence is 16 residues long. Germline assignment: CDR1 MNHEY and CDR2 SVGAGI. Trimming took 0 bases from V and 0 from J, leaving 10 bases between them. The CDR3 DNA is TGTGCCAGCAGTTACTCGATTGCCAGGAGCACAGATACGCAGTATTTT. Protein: CASSYSIARSTDTQYF.

This chain uses TRBV2 with TRBJ1-6; 10 nucleotides agree with TRBD1. CDR1 is SNHLY and CDR2 is FYNNEI in the germline V gene. V shed 7 bases, J shed 9 bases, and the junction held 6 bases outside the gene matches. CDR3 length: 14 residues. CDR3 coding DNA: TGTGCCAGCACCGTCGACAGGGGGCTTTCACCCCTCCACTTT. It is translated as CASTVDRGLSPLHF. Full variable domain (outside the CDR3, taken from reference TRBV2 and TRBJ1-6): EPEVTQTPSHQVTQMGQEVILRCVPISNHLYFYWYRQILGQKVEFLVSFYNNEISEKSEIFDDQFSVERPDGSNFTLKIRSTKLEDSAMYFCASTVDRGLSPLHFGNGTRLTVT.

This clonotype was seen a handful of times. The gene calls are TRBV4-1 and TRBJ1-2; the D is unclear. V lost 0 bases to trimming and J lost 1 base, with 9 bases between them. The length of the CDR3 is 15 residues. Germline values: CDR1 MGHRA, CDR2 YSYEKL. The CDR3 region is CASSQDLSLNYGYTF. The CDR3 region has the DNA TGCGCCAGCAGCCAAGATCTGAGCCTTAACTATGGCTACACCTTC.

In its sample, this clonotype was seen a few times. The chain recombines TRBV6-6 with TRBJ1-3, with D perhaps TRBD1 (5 bases). The CDR3 contains 10 residues. In germline, CDR1 is MNHNY, CDR2 SVGAGI (reference sequence). Trimming removed 6 bases from V and 11 bases from J, with 8 bases in between. The CDR3 sequence is CASSDRSIYF. The CDR3 DNA is TGTGCCAGCAGCGACAGATCCATATATTTT.

The gene calls are TRBV10-3 and TRBJ2-2; D remains unclear. Germline V gives CDR1 ENHRY, CDR2 SYGVKD. The CDR3 spans 12 residues. The V gene lost 10 bases and the J gene lost 8 bases, with 14 bases spanning the gap. CDR3 DNA sequence: TGTGCCACGCTCAAGGAGTTAGGGGAGCTGTTTTTT. Protein sequence: CATLKELGELFF.

This chain joins TRBV20-1 and TRBJ1-5; 8 bases align to TRBD1. From germline, CDR1 is DFQATT and CDR2 SNEGSKA (reference sequence). This CDR3 is 14 amino acids long. V dropped 2 bases and J dropped 4; count of bases not matched to a gene: 4. DNA of the CDR3: TGCAGTGCTAGACCGGGACAGGCAAATCAGCCCCAGCATTTT. This translates into CSARPGQANQPQHF.

The J gene is TRBJ2-5, the V gene TRBV20-1, with D hard to call. This CDR3 comprises 11 residues. V was trimmed by 5 bases and J by 5 bases, leaving 9 bases between them. Germline V gives CDR1 DFQATT, CDR2 SNEGSKA (reference sequence). CDR3 residues: CSAEEEETQYF. The CDR3 DNA follows: TGCAGTGCTGAGGAAGAGGAGACCCAGTACTTC.

J is TRBJ2-1 and V is TRBV5-5; 8 positions match TRBD2. The length of the CDR3 is 15 residues. With 0 bases clipped from V and 7 bases from J, the junction kept 6 bases outside the gene matches. The germline CDR1 and CDR2 sequences are SGHKS and YYEKEE (reference sequence). The CDR3 coding sequence is TGTGCCAGCAGCTTGGAAGCGGGGGCGTGGAATGAGCAGTTCTTC. Encoded protein: CASSLEAGAWNEQFF.

This clonotype was picked up a small number of times. This chain uses TRBV28 with TRBJ1-1; D perhaps matches TRBD1 (6 bases). Trimming stripped 5 bases from V and 3 bases from J, with 10 bases between. The CDR3 extends over 13 amino acids. The V gene's germline CDR1 is MDHEN and CDR2 SYDVKM. The CDR3 is CASSPTGYTEAFF. CDR3 DNA sequence: TGTGCCAGCAGTCCTACAGGGTACACTGAAGCTTTCTTT.

In this sample, this clonotype turned up many times. Mismatch with germline at one junction end may stem from a read error. The chain recombines TRBV12-3 or TRBV12-4 with TRBJ1-4; no definite D call. The CDR3 consists of 11 residues. The CDR3 DNA reads TGTGCCAGCAGCTTAGGTGAAAAACTGTTTTTT. It encodes CASSLGEKLFF.